These 3 T cell receptor beta chains were sequenced from one sample in a study of vaccination and CD4 T cells after COVID-19 (dated by TCRdb to between 2021 and 2024). Library method: PCR. Reads for this sample came from an Illumina iSeq 100. DNA from cultured CD4+ T cells was subjected to TCR sequencing with the Oncomine TCR Beta short-read assay at the Johns Hopkins FTIC core. Through fastp at Q25 and MiXCR, TCRdb rebuilt clones from the public reads, retaining in-frame beta chains. Each entry merges the rows of one CDR3 protein and shows their most common DNA and genes. This sample gives about 14,000 distinct CDR3 sequences in total; approximately 60% of them show up just once. About 14% of the sample belongs to the ten largest clones. These TCRs are of unknown antigen specificity. Taken with the paper, the label for treatment or condition translates to: roughly 10-day PBMC culture with coronavirus spike peptide pools or control peptides (ViraFEST assay).

Sequenced material: CD4+ T cells from blood, cultured in vitro. These receptors were obtained from a human donor who had recovered from COVID-19.

J is TRBJ1-4 and V is TRBV20-1; D call uncertain. The CDR3 is 12 amino acids. V was trimmed by 4 bases and J by 8 bases, leaving 11 bases between them. CDR1 DFQATT and CDR2 SNEGSKA come from the germline V gene (reference sequence). DNA for the CDR3: TGCAGTGCTACCGGACCTTCGGAAAAACTGTTTTTT. Amino acid sequence: CSATGPSEKLFF.

The chain is built from TRBV11-3 and TRBJ2-3; 10 nucleotides match TRBD1. Germline V CDR1 and CDR2: SGHNT, YENEEA. This CDR3 is 14 amino acids long. Trimming took 5 bases from V and 4 from J; bases not matched to a gene: 3. This CDR3 is CASSPGQGADTQYF. The CDR3 DNA is TGTGCCAGCAGCCCCGGACAGGGGGCAGATACGCAGTATTTT.

This clonotype has more than one count but fewer than ten. The chain links TRBV6-4 to TRBJ2-3; no definite D call. Germline CDR1 MRHNA, CDR2 SNTAGT. V lost 2 bases to trimming and J lost 0 bases, with 3 bases between them. This CDR3 comprises 13 residues. CDR3 in amino acids: CASSDGSTDTQYF. In nucleotides, the CDR3 is TGTGCCAGCAGTGACGGGAGCACAGATACGCAGTATTTT.